These T cell receptor beta chains were read from a single sample in a study of vaccination effects on CD4 cells after COVID-19. Their antigens remain unidentified. Here immunoSEQ multiplex PCR was the method, and the copy in TCRdb shows in-frame clones only, minus some. The sample carries 30,000 to 35,000 clones, approximately 72% recorded once. This sample comprised CD4+ T cells from PBMCs cultured without peptide, obtained after COVID-19 vaccination. The receptor set was obtained from a human donor who had a prior SARS-CoV-2 infection. Both conserved end residues are trimmed from each CDR3.

>TRBV7-9|TRBJ1-2
ASSLVSYGYT
>TRBV27|TRBJ2-7
ASSLGRISYEQY
>TRBV5-1|TRBJ2-3
ASSVNRGHTDTQY
>TRBV3-1/TRBV3-2|TRBJ2-3
ASSPKFGSGGGEDTQY
>TRBV25-1|TRBJ2-3
ANPWLFTDTQY
>TRBV9|TRBJ2-7
ASSVGPGGGLKVEQY
>TRBV27|TRBJ1-2
ASSLGGQPYGYT
>TRBV7-2|TRBJ2-1
ASSFTSRNEQF
>TRBV29-1|TRBJ1-4
SCGSGTANEKLF
>TRBV3-1/TRBV3-2|TRBJ2-2
ASSGTWAGELF
>TRBV20-1|TRBJ2-7
SASLRESRNEQY
>TRBV5-8|TRBJ2-1
ASSTGIATTYNEQF
>TRBV19|TRBJ2-1
ASSIRNEQF
>TRBV19|TRBJ2-2
ASSSLGSTEGGELF
>TRBV5-1|TRBJ2-3
ASSPLRRETDTQY
>TRBV18|TRBJ2-7
ASSPLRGQGTTYEQY
>TRBV25-1|TRBJ2-3
ASRLGELDTQY
>TRBV5-4|TRBJ2-7
ASSSGGRGSSGEQY
>TRBV4-1|TRBJ1-1
ASSHRQGHTEAF
>TRBV10-3|TRBJ1-1
AISGGAGAYTEAF
>TRBV9|TRBJ1-5
ASSPDPQLQPQH
>TRBV6-6|TRBJ1-3
ASNGTQTSGNTIY
>TRBV10-3|TRBJ2-3
AIRGLAEMDTQY
>TRBV19|TRBJ1-2
ASSSVPGQETNYGYT
>TRBV7-9|TRBJ1-1
ASSFDPNTEAF
>TRBV5-4|TRBJ2-7
ASSRTGGGEQY
>TRBV5-4|TRBJ2-7
ASSSGQGLEQY
>TRBV7-9|TRBJ2-2
ASSSWRTSGRGNTGELF
>TRBV28|TRBJ2-5
ASSTPGQGSPETQY
>TRBV6-6|TRBJ1-3
ASSLGRNSGNTIY
>TRBV9|TRBJ2-3
ASSVGGWSTDTQY
>TRBV14|TRBJ1-1
ASSPPGLWFPAF
>TRBV2|TRBJ1-2
ASSRDRVYGGYT
>TRBV5-1|TRBJ1-3
ASSPRPQRGNTIY
>TRBV18|TRBJ2-7
ASTTGTGFEQY
>TRBV7-2|TRBJ2-7
ASSFPSTGSHIQY
>TRBV19|TRBJ1-1
ASSLGTGQGVAEAF
>TRBV19|TRBJ1-1
ASSIPTGGRKAF
>TRBV30|TRBJ1-1
AWTLGRPGGTEAF
>TRBV4-2|TRBJ2-2
ASSRATVGVANTGELF
>TRBV5-1|TRBJ2-2
ASRLATDTGELF
>TRBV7-9|TRBJ2-1
ASSATGVYNEQF
>TRBV28|TRBJ2-1
ASSSLGGGAGDEQF
>TRBV3-1/TRBV3-2|TRBJ1-6
ASSPGLSGDSPLH
>TRBV5-4|TRBJ2-3
ASRPGQNTDTQY
>TRBV12-5|TRBJ2-5
ASLYSGLVETQY